One and the same sample provided the 29 T cell receptor beta chains below, sequenced in a study of T-cell memory formation after mild COVID-19. TCRdb analysed the 5' RACE reads with MiXCR anew, one entry per CDR3 protein. Of nearly 250,000 distinct CDR3 sequences detected, roughly 15% appear once; the ten largest clones hold 2% to 2.5%. Source material: PBMCs or a T cell subset sorted from them (not recorded which). The receptors stem from an adult woman who had mild COVID-19 (a few samples of this study predate the infection). Cell type and time point are not known.

In its sample, this clonotype was seen many times. This chain uses TRBV12-3 or TRBV12-4 with TRBJ2-5, with 11 bases that match TRBD1. Trimming cost V 6 bases and J 14 bases; bases outside gene matches: 23. The CDR3 is 17 residues long. The CDR3 reads CASSRRSGTGGIGTLYF. In DNA form, the CDR3 reads TGTGCCAGCAGCCGCCGATCCGGGACAGGGGGAATCGGGACTCTTTACTTC.

This clonotype has a count of ten or more. This chain connects TRBV5-1 to TRBJ1-1, with 8 nucleotides matching TRBD1. The CDR3 consists of 14 residues. The germline V gene has CDR1 SGHRS and CDR2 YFSETQ. Trimming took 3 bases from V and 11 from J; bases not matched to a gene: 12. The DNA for the CDR3 is TGCGCCAGCAGCTCGACAGGGGACACACACAGGGCTTTCTTT. Protein: CASSSTGDTHRAFF.

This clonotype was seen only a few times. V usage is TRBV19 and J usage is TRBJ1-2; TRBD1 matches at 7 bases. V was clipped by 5 bases and J by 3 bases; unmatched bases: 9. Germline lookup yields CDR1 LNHDA and CDR2 SQIVND (reference sequence). This CDR3 region has 15 residues. CDR3 nucleotide sequence: TGTGCCAGTAGTGTAACGGGACAGCTCGACTATGGCTACACCTTC. Amino acids: CASSVTGQLDYGYTF.

The chain recombines TRBV24-1 with TRBJ2-5; D may be TRBD1 (6 bases). Germline loops: CDR1 KGHDR, CDR2 SFDVKD. Trimming took off 3 bases at V and 1 base at J, with 11 bases between the two ends. The CDR3 runs to 15 residues. The CDR3 reads CATSDTTGFQETQYF. In DNA form, the CDR3 reads TGTGCCACCAGTGATACGACAGGTTTCCAAGAGACCCAGTACTTC.

The chain combines TRBV29-1 with TRBJ2-3; D is unresolved. V lost 5 bases and J lost 5, with 14 bases in between. Germline CDR1 is SQVTM and CDR2 is ANQGSEA. This CDR3 has 13 residues. CDR3 in DNA: TGCAGCGTTCAGACGAAAGGATTAGATACGCAGTATTTT. Amino acid sequence: CSVQTKGLDTQYF.

The V call is TRBV6-5, the J call TRBJ2-1, with 10 nucleotides matching TRBD2. This CDR3 has 17 amino acids. The J segment lost 0 bases and the V segment lost 0 bases, leaving 2 bases of the junction unmatched. CDR1 MNHEY and CDR2 SVGAGI come from the germline V gene. In DNA, the CDR3 is TGTGCCAGCAGTTACTCATCTAGCGGGAGCTCCTACAATGAGCAGTTCTTC. It specifies CASSYSSSGSSYNEQFF.

This clonotype was counted once. The chain couples TRBV6-2 or TRBV6-3 to TRBJ2-7; D is perhaps TRBD1 or TRBD2 (5 bases each). CDR1 and CDR2 (germline): MNHEY, SVGEGT. The CDR3 is made up of 12 amino acids. For the CDR3, the DNA is TGTGACACCAGGGACCGGCCCTACGAGCAGTACTTC. Its translation: CDTRDRPYEQYF.

This clonotype turned up a few times. The chain has TRBV20-1 and TRBJ2-3; TRBD2 matches at 8 bases. Germline V gene sequence: CDR1 DFQATT, CDR2 SNEGSKA (reference sequence). The V and J ends lost 3 bases and 5 bases, in that order; junction bases with no gene match: 4. The CDR3 extends over 13 amino acids. The CDR3 nucleotides are TGCAGTGCTAGCGGGAGGGTGGGAGATACGCAGTATTTT. Protein sequence: CSASGRVGDTQYF.

The chain has TRBV6-5 and TRBJ1-2; D might be TRBD1 (6 bases). V was shortened by 2 bases and J by 4 bases, with 11 bases between the two germline ends. Germline CDR1 MNHEY, CDR2 SVGAGI. CDR3 length equals 14 residues. The CDR3 loop reads CASSYTGQSYGYTF. The DNA for the CDR3 is TGTGCCAGCAGTTACACAGGACAGTCCTATGGCTACACCTTC.

This clonotype was seen more than once but under ten times. The genes are TRBV7-9 and TRBJ2-1, with D uncertain. The ends were cut back, 1 base at V and 13 bases at J, with 11 bases in the middle. The CDR3 extends over 12 amino acids. The V gene's germline CDR1 is SEHNR and CDR2 FQNEAQ (reference sequence). In DNA form, the CDR3 reads TGTGCCAGCAGCTTAGAGTTGACTGGACAGTTCTTC. This translates into CASSLELTGQFF.

This chain links TRBV12-3 or TRBV12-4 with TRBJ2-1, with 8 bases lining up with TRBD2. This CDR3 comprises 13 residues. V shed 4 bases, J shed 7 bases, and the junction held 3 bases outside the gene matches. The CDR3 spells CASSSSGRNEQFF. In DNA form, the CDR3 reads TGTGCCAGCAGTTCCAGCGGGAGAAATGAGCAGTTCTTC.

This clonotype was observed a handful of times. V gene TRBV9 combines with J gene TRBJ1-3; maybe TRBD1 (5 bases). The CDR3 is made up of 18 amino acids. V shed 4 bases and J shed 0 bases, with 20 bases lying between them. CDR1 is SGDLS, CDR2 YYNGEE, per germline. For the CDR3, the DNA is TGTGCCAGCAGCTTCGGGACTTCCTCAACAAGCTCTGGAAACACCATATATTTT. Residues: CASSFGTSSTSSGNTIYF.

The V call is TRBV7-2, the J call TRBJ2-1, with 7 bases lining up with TRBD2. V was clipped by 3 bases and J by 16 bases; unmatched bases: 6. Germline CDR1 SGHTA, CDR2 FQGNSA. This CDR3 region has 11 residues. CDR3 nucleotides: TGTGCCAGCAGCTTGGGACTAAAGAATTTCTTC. Translated, it gives CASSLGLKNFF.

This clonotype was counted only a few times. The chain recombines TRBV12-3 or TRBV12-4 with TRBJ2-5, with a possible D match to TRBD2 (6 bases). This CDR3 comprises 13 residues. Between the trimmed V and J ends, which lost 6 bases and 5 bases, there was a span of 13 bases. The CDR3 nucleotides read TGTGCCAGCAGCCGCGGGGTGCCGGAGACCCAGTACTTC. This codes for CASSRGVPETQYF.

At least ten counts were recorded for this clonotype. For the CDR3, the DNA is TGCGCCAGCAGTCCTTCAAGGACAGGGGGATATAGAAACAATCAGCCCCAGCATTTT. It specifies CASSPSRTGGYRNNQPQHF. The genes are TRBV23-1 and TRBJ1-5; 10 bases agree with TRBD1. TRBV23-1 is an ORF, and what it does is uncertain. The CDR3 sequence is 19 residues long. The V gene end was trimmed by 4 bases and the J gene end by 3 bases; junction bases not matched to a gene: 15.

The J gene is TRBJ2-5, the V gene TRBV5-1; TRBD2 aligns across 9 bases. Germline CDR1 is SGHRS and CDR2 is YFSETQ. The CDR3 length is 15 residues. Trimming cost V 3 bases and J 5 bases; bases outside gene matches: 8. CDR3 loop: CASSYAGGPPETQYF. Here the CDR3 DNA reads TGCGCCAGCAGCTATGCGGGGGGGCCTCCCGAGACCCAGTACTTC.

The chain has TRBV29-1 and TRBJ2-1; perhaps TRBD1 as D (6 bases). The germline CDR1 and CDR2 sequences are SQVTM and ANQGSEA. Between the trimmed V and J ends, which lost 5 bases and 4 bases, there was a span of 12 bases. The CDR3 is made up of 13 amino acids. The CDR3 nucleotides are TGCAGCGTTCGGACAGCCTTGTACAATGAGCAGTTCTTC. Amino acids: CSVRTALYNEQFF.

This clonotype was detected only a few times. The V call is TRBV12-3 or TRBV12-4, the J call TRBJ1-1; possible D gene TRBD1, 5 bases. CDR3 length equals 14 residues. Trimming pared 3 bases from V and 5 bases from J, leaving 13 bases between. This chain's CDR3 is CASSFSEGLTEAFF. The CDR3 nucleotides read TGTGCCAGCAGTTTCTCCGAGGGACTAACTGAAGCTTTCTTT.

This clonotype has a single count. The chain combines TRBV28 with TRBJ1-5; D not certain. Trimming shortened V by 6 bases and J by 0 bases, and 6 bases separated the two germline ends. Germline assignment: CDR1 MDHEN and CDR2 SYDVKM. This CDR3 has 13 amino acids. The CDR3 DNA is TGTGCCAGCAGAATATATAGCAATCAGCCCCAGCATTTT. Residues: CASRIYSNQPQHF.

The chain links TRBV7-9 to TRBJ1-1; D not resolved. CDR1 SEHNR and CDR2 FQNEAQ come from the germline V gene (reference sequence). CDR3 length equals 15 residues. With 5 bases removed from V and 5 bases from J, the gap between germline ends came to 18 bases. The CDR3 protein is CASSLGREAGTEAFF. CDR3 coding DNA: TGTGCCAGCAGCCTCGGGAGGGAGGCGGGAACTGAAGCTTTCTTT.

The CDR3 DNA sequence: TGTGCCAGCAGCCGCCCGGGACGCCGGTCCGGCGAGCAGTACTTC. Its protein product is CASSRPGRRSGEQYF. The J gene is TRBJ2-7, the V gene TRBV5-6; D may correspond to TRBD1 or TRBD2 (5 bases each). Trimming removed 4 bases from V and 6 bases from J, with 20 bases in between. This CDR3 contains 15 residues. From germline, CDR1 is SGHDT and CDR2 YYEEEE.

The CDR3 bases are TGTGCCAGCAGCGCCTCAAAAGGGGCGGTGGAAGATACGCAGTATTTT. This translates into CASSASKGAVEDTQYF. The chain links TRBV7-9 to TRBJ2-3, with D perhaps TRBD1 (5 bases). This CDR3 is 16 amino acids long. With 5 bases removed from V and 5 bases from J, the gap between germline ends came to 20 bases. Germline V gene sequence: CDR1 SEHNR, CDR2 FQNEAQ (reference sequence). Supplemented by reference TRBV7-9 and TRBJ2-3, the full variable domain reads DTGVSQNPRHKITKRGQNVTFRCDPISEHNRLYWYRQTLGQGPEFLTYFQNEAQLEKSRLLSDRFSAERPKGSFSTLEIQRTEQGDSAMYLCASSASKGAVEDTQYFGPGTRLTVL.

In this sample, this clonotype turned up a few times. The J gene is TRBJ1-1, the V gene TRBV12-3 or TRBV12-4; tentatively, D is TRBD1 (6 bases). V was pared by 10 bases and J by 4 bases, with 19 bases between. This CDR3 contains 14 residues. The chain's CDR3 is CATSFQGLPTEAFF. The CDR3 DNA is TGTGCCACCTCCTTCCAGGGGCTTCCCACTGAAGCTTTCTTT.

This clonotype has a handful of counts. The chain combines TRBV19 with TRBJ1-4, with a tentative D call TRBD1 (5 bases). The CDR3 runs 16 residues. The V end lost 5 bases, the J end lost 0 bases, and 13 bases lay between the germline ends. CDR1 and CDR2 (germline): LNHDA, SQIVND (reference sequence). CDR3 nucleotide sequence: TGTGCCAGTAGTTTTCGGGACCCTGCAACTAATGAAAAACTGTTTTTT. Protein sequence: CASSFRDPATNEKLFF.

This clonotype was counted only a few times. CDR3 sequence: CASSGPGTGIKPQHF. CDR3 DNA sequence: TGTGCCAGCAGTGGCCCCGGGACAGGGATCAAGCCCCAGCATTTT. V is TRBV6-2 or TRBV6-3 and J is TRBJ1-5, with TRBD1 matching 9 bases. V lost 5 bases, J lost 8 bases, and 10 bases stayed unmatched. Germline CDR1 is MNHEY and CDR2 is SVGEGT. There are 15 residues in the CDR3.

This clonotype was observed at least ten times. This rearrangement joins TRBV6-5 to TRBJ2-5; TRBD2 might be the D (5 bases). The CDR3 is made up of 13 amino acids. V gave up 5 bases and J gave up 2 bases, with 9 bases separating them. CDR1 MNHEY and CDR2 SVGAGI come from the germline V gene. The CDR3 loop reads CASSPPGQETQYF. DNA of the CDR3: TGTGCCAGCAGTCCCCCGGGACAAGAGACCCAGTACTTC.

This clonotype has only a few counts. The chain combines TRBV24-1 with TRBJ2-2; D possibly corresponds to TRBD1 (5 bases). Per germline, CDR1 KGHDR and CDR2 SFDVKD. Trimming left V 4 bases short and J 1 base short, with 9 bases between. The CDR3 loop spans 15 amino acids. CDR3 in DNA: TGTGCCACCAGTGACACAGGCTGGAACACCGGGGAGCTGTTTTTT. Translating it yields CATSDTGWNTGELFF.

The chain combines TRBV2 with TRBJ1-4, with D unresolved. CDR1 and CDR2 (germline): SNHLY, FYNNEI. Trimming cost V 11 bases and J 4 bases, with 17 bases left between them. The CDR3 length is 14 residues. CDR3 DNA sequence: TGTGCCTCGGCCCGTAAGCGTTATAATGAAAAACTGTTTTTT. It codes for CASARKRYNEKLFF.

This clonotype was recorded a few times. The rearrangement links TRBV11-2 to TRBJ1-1; D call uncertain. V lost 5 bases to trimming and J lost 4 bases, with 23 bases between them. Germline V lookup: CDR1 SGHAT, CDR2 FQNNGV. The CDR3 loop spans 17 amino acids. CDR3 coding DNA: TGTGCCAGCAGCCCCGCCTTTTATGTTGTGGGAAGCACTGAAGCTTTCTTT. It translates to CASSPAFYVVGSTEAFF.